These 3 T cell receptor beta chains originate from one sample sequenced in a study of vaccination effects on CD4 cells after COVID-19 (dated by TCRdb to the early 2020s). Receptor libraries were prepared by the immunoSEQ multiplex PCR assay. TCRdb re-hosts the immuneACCESS table, in-frame sequences only. Its copies lack some clones; in the studies checked, an unresolved V gene accounts for under half of them, and the cause for the rest is not known. For this sample there are around 30,000 clones; about three quarters appear just once. The ten largest clones represent about 19% of the sample. In the ViraFEST assay, PBMC were stimulated with viral peptide pools, and TCR sequencing was then used to find antigen-specific CD4+ T cell clonotypes based on their expansion. After 10 days of culture, CD4+ T cells were isolated with the EasySep CD4+ T cell isolation kit. PCR-confirmed SARS-CoV-2 infection had occurred in convalescent patients between March and December 2020, before the Alpha, Beta and Delta variants emerged in the United States.

These receptors lack a known antigen. This sample comprised CD4+ T cells from PBMCs cultured with HCoV-NL63 spike peptides, obtained before COVID-19 vaccination. The cell subset or site label of this sample denotes: HCoV-NL63 spike overlapping peptide pool stimulation. These receptors were taken from a human donor who had a prior SARS-CoV-2 infection.

The chain is built from TRBV9 and TRBJ2-5, with D tentatively TRBD1 or TRBD2 (5 bases each). Germline lookup yields CDR1 SGDLS and CDR2 YYNGEE. V lost 0 bases, J lost 4 bases, and 13 bases lay in between. The CDR3 is 15 residues long. The DNA of the CDR3 is TGTGCCAGCAGCGTAGATGGGGTGGGGGTAGAGACCCAGTACTTC. It yields the protein CASSVDGVGVETQYF.

The chain is built from TRBV6-1 and TRBJ1-2; tentatively, D is TRBD1 (6 bases). V was cut by 4 bases and J by 8 bases, with 23 bases left in between. The V gene's germline CDR1 is MNHNS and CDR2 SASEGT. The CDR3 runs 16 residues. As DNA, the CDR3 is TGTGCCAGCAGTGCACATCCCAAGGGGGGCGTCGGGGGCTACACCTTC. Residues: CASSAHPKGGVGGYTF.

Only a few counts were recorded for this clone. The V and J genes are TRBV11-3 and TRBJ2-1; 15 positions match TRBD2. Germline values: CDR1 SGHNT, CDR2 YENEEA. Trimming removed 5 bases from V and 4 bases from J; junction bases left unmatched: 6. The CDR3 length is 17 residues. The CDR3 protein is CASSARTSGRVYNEQFF. The CDR3 DNA reads TGTGCCAGCAGCGCTCGGACTAGCGGGAGGGTATACAATGAGCAGTTCTTC.